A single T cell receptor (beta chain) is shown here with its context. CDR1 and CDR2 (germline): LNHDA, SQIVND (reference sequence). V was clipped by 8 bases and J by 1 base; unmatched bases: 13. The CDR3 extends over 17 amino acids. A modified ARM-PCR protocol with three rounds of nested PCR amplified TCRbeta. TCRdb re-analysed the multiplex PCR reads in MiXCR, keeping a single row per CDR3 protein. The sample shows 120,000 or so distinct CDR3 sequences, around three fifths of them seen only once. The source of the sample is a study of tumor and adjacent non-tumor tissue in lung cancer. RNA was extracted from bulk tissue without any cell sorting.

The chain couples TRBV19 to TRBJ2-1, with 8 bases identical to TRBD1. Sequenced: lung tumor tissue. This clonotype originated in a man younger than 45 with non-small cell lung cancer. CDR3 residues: CASSPKADRVSYNEQFF. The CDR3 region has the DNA TGTGCCAGTTCACCCAAAGCGGACAGGGTATCCTACAATGAGCAGTTCTTC.